Following are 9 T cell receptor beta chains from one sample sequenced in a study of cytomegalovirus exposure and HLA in healthy donors. TCRdb's copy holds only in-frame clones and misses some; the assay was immunoSEQ multiplex PCR. The sample lists roughly 260,000 clones; around 90% were seen once. The sample was PBMCs. These receptors were taken from a woman between 18 and 30 years old in good health and CMV-seronegative.

The chain is built from TRBV7-9 and TRBJ2-7; maybe TRBD1 (6 bases). The CDR3 is 16 amino acids. The V and J ends lost 1 base and 4 bases respectively, with 17 bases between them. Germline V gene sequence: CDR1 SEHNR, CDR2 FQNEAQ (reference sequence). Written as DNA, the CDR3 is TGTGCCAGCAGCTTAGTTTTAGGGGGTAATGGTTACGAGCAGTACTTC. Its protein product is CASSLVLGGNGYEQYF.

The CDR3 sequence is CASSWRPTGNQETQYF. The CDR3 DNA reads as TGTGCCAGCAGCTGGCGCCCTACAGGGAATCAAGAGACCCAGTACTTC. The chain employs TRBV5-5 and TRBJ2-5, with D perhaps matching TRBD1 (6 bases). The length of the CDR3 is 16 residues. Germline CDR1 and CDR2: SGHKS and YYEKEE (reference sequence). V lost 3 bases and J lost 2, with 17 bases in between.

V usage is TRBV4-1 and J usage is TRBJ1-5, with D possibly being TRBD1 (5 bases). CDR1 is MGHRA, CDR2 YSYEKL, per germline. Trimming removed 1 base at V and 1 base at J, with 8 bases between. The CDR3 covers 15 residues. As DNA, the CDR3 is TGCGCCAGCAGCCAAGTGGGGGGAAGCAATCAGCCCCAGCATTTT. Translated, it gives CASSQVGGSNQPQHF.

The rearrangement joins TRBV19 to TRBJ1-2, with 7 bases matching TRBD1. The CDR3 consists of 15 residues. Per germline, CDR1 LNHDA and CDR2 SQIVND (reference sequence). Losses at the gene ends were 3 bases for V and 4 bases for J; bases not matched to a gene: 8. The CDR3 loop is CASSITLDRTYGYTF. The DNA of the CDR3 is TGTGCCAGTAGTATTACCTTGGACAGGACCTATGGCTACACCTTC.

In its sample, this clone was seen a few times. The V call is TRBV4-1, the J call TRBJ2-7; D not resolved. V was shortened by 0 bases and J by 2 bases, with 17 bases between the two germline ends. The CDR3 runs 17 residues. CDR1 and CDR2 (germline): MGHRA, YSYEKL. The chain's CDR3 is CASSQDHQPRMPYEQYV. CDR3 in DNA: TGCGCCAGCAGCCAAGATCATCAACCGAGGATGCCCTACGAGCAGTACGTC.

The chain is built from TRBV6-5 and TRBJ2-7, with 7 bases matching TRBD1. The CDR3 length is 15 residues. Germline V gives CDR1 MNHEY, CDR2 SVGAGI. J lost 5 bases, V lost 0 bases, and 7 bases had no gene match. The CDR3 region has the DNA TGTGCCAGCAGTTACTCGAGACAGGGAGCCAACGAGCAGTACTTC. Translated: CASSYSRQGANEQYF.

This clone was observed once. The chain links TRBV28 to TRBJ2-7; tentatively, D is TRBD1 (6 bases). The CDR3 is 14 amino acids. V was shortened by 3 bases and J by 2 bases, with 11 bases between the two germline ends. Germline V gene data show CDR1 as MDHEN and CDR2 as SYDVKM. This CDR3 is CASSLGRGPYEQYF. The CDR3 DNA sequence: TGTGCCAGCAGTTTGGGCAGGGGCCCCTACGAGCAGTACTTC.

The chain employs TRBV7-9 and TRBJ2-6; D may be TRBD2 (5 bases). The CDR3 covers 17 residues. The germline CDR1 and CDR2 sequences are SEHNR and FQNEAQ (reference sequence). Trimming removed 1 base at V and 2 bases at J, with 12 bases between. For the CDR3, the DNA is TGTGCCAGCAGCTTAGGAGGGCCCTTGCCTGGGGCCAACGTCCTGACTTTC. Translating it yields CASSLGGPLPGANVLTF.

The V call is TRBV10-1, the J call TRBJ2-2; possibly TRBD1 for D (6 bases). The germline CDR1 and CDR2 sequences are WNHNN and SYGVQD (reference sequence). The CDR3 totals 15 residues. V was trimmed by 6 bases and J by 4 bases, leaving 15 bases between them. CDR3 protein: CASSRDTARTGELFF. CDR3 coding DNA: TGCGCCAGCAGCCGGGACACAGCCCGCACCGGGGAGCTGTTTTTT.